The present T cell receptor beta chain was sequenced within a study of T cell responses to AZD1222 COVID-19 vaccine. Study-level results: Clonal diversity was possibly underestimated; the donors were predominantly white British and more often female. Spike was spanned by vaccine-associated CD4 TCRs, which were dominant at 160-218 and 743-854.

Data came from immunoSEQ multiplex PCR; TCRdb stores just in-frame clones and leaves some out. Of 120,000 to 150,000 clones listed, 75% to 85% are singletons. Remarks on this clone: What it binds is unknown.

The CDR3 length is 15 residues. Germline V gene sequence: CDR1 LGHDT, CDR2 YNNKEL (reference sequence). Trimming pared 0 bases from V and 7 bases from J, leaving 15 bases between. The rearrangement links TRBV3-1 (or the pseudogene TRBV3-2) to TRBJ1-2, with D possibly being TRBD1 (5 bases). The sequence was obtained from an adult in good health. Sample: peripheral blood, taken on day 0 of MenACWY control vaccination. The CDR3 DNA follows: TGTGCCAGCAGCCAAGAGGACACCCCTCGTGGTGGCTACACCTTC. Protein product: CASSQEDTPRGGYTF.